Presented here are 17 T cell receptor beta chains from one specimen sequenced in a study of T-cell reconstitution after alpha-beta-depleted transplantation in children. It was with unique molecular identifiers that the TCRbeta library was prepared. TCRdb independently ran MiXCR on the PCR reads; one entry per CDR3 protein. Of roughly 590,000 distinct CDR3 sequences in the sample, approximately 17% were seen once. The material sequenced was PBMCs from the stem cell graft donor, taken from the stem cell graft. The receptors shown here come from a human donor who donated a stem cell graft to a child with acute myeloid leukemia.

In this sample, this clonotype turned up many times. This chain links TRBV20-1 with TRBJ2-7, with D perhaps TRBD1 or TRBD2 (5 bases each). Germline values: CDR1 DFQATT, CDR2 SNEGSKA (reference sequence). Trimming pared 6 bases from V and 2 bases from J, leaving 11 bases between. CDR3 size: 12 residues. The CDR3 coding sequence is TGCAGTGCATCCGGGGACGCCTACGAGCAGTACTTC. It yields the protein CSASGDAYEQYF.

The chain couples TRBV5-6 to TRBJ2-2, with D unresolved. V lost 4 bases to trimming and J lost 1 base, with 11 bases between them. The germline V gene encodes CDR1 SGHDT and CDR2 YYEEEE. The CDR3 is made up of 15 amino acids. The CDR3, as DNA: TGTGCCAGCAGCCCATGGACGGAGAACACCGGGGAGCTGTTTTTT. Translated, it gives CASSPWTENTGELFF.

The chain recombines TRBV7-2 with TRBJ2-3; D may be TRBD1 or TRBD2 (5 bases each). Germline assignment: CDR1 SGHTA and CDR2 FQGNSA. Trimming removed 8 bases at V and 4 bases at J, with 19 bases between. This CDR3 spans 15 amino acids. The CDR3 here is CASLLWGTESDTQYF. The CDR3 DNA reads TGTGCCAGCCTTTTATGGGGGACGGAATCAGATACGCAGTATTTT.

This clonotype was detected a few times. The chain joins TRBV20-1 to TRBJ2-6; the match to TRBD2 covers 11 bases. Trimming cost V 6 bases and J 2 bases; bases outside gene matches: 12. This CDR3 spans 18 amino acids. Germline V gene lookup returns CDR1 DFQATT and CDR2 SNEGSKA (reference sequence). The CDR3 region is CSAKGASGGITGANVLTF. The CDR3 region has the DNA TGCAGTGCCAAGGGGGCTAGCGGGGGGATAACTGGGGCCAACGTCCTGACTTTC.

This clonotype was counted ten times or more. The DNA for the CDR3 is TGCAGCGTCATCGGGGAACCTCCTGTCAAAAACATTCAGTACTTC. The encoded protein is CSVIGEPPVKNIQYF. The rearrangement links TRBV29-1 to TRBJ2-4; a possible D gene is TRBD2 (5 bases). This CDR3 has 15 amino acids. Between the trimmed V and J ends, which lost 6 bases and 3 bases, there was a span of 18 bases. The V gene's germline CDR1 is SQVTM and CDR2 ANQGSEA. The full variable domain, with the rest looked up from reference TRBV29-1 and TRBJ2-4, is SAVISQKPSRDICQRGTSLTIQCQVDSQVTMMFWYRQQPGQSLTLIATANQGSEATYESGFVIDKFPISRPNLTFSTLTVSNMSPEDSSIYLCSVIGEPPVKNIQYFGAGTRLSVL.

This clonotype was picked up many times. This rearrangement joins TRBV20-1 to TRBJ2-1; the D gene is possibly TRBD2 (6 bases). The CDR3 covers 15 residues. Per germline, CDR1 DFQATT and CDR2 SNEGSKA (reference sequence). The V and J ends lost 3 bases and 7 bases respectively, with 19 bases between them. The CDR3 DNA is TGCAGTGCTAGGAGTGGCGGGGAGCCGGGGAATGAGCAGTTCTTC. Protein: CSARSGGEPGNEQFF.

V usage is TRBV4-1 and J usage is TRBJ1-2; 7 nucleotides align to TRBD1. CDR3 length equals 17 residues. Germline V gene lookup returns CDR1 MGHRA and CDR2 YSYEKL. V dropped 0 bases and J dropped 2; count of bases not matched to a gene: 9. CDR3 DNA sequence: TGCGCCAGCAGCCAAGAAGAAGGGACAGACTTAAACTATGGCTACACCTTC. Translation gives CASSQEEGTDLNYGYTF.

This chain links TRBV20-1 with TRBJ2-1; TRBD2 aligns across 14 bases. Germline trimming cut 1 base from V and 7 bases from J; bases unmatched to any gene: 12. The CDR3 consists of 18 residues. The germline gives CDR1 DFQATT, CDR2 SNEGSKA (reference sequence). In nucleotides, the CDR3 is TGCAGTGCTAGAGCGACTCTCCGGAGGACTAGCGGGGGGAATGAGCAGTTCTTC. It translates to CSARATLRRTSGGNEQFF.

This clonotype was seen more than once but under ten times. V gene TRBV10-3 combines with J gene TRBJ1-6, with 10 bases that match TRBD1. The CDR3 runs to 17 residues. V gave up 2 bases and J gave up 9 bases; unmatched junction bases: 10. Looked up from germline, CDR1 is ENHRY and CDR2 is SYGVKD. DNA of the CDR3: TGTGCCATCAGTGAGCACAGACCGGGACAGGGGACTTCACCCCTCCACTTT. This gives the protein CAISEHRPGQGTSPLHF.

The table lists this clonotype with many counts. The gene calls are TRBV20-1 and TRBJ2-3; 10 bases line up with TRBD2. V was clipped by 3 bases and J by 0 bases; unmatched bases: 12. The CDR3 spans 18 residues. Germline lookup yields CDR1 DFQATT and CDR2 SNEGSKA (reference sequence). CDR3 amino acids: CSASTLAGDHTSTDTQYF. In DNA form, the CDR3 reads TGCAGTGCTAGTACGCTAGCGGGGGATCACACTAGCACAGATACGCAGTATTTT.

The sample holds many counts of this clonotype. CDR3 protein: CAIRQGVETF. In DNA, the CDR3 is TGTGCCATCAGACAGGGGGTTGAAACCTTC. The genes are TRBV10-3 and TRBJ1-2, with 8 bases lining up with TRBD1. The CDR3 covers 10 residues. Germline-derived CDR1 and CDR2 are ENHRY and SYGVKD. The V gene end was trimmed by 6 bases and the J gene end by 14 bases; junction bases not matched to a gene: 5.

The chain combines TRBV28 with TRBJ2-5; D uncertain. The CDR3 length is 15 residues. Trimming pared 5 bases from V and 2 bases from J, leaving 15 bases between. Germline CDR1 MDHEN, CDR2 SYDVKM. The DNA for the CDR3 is TGTGCCAGCAGTCTCCTTGTCAGGCCACAAGAGACCCAGTACTTC. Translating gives CASSLLVRPQETQYF.

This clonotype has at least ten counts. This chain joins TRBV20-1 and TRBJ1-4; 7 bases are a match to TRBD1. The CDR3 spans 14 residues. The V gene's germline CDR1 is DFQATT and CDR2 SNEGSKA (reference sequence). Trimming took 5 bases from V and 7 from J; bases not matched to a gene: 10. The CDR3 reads CSAQEQGEREKLFF. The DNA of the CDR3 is TGCAGTGCTCAAGAGCAGGGGGAACGTGAAAAACTGTTTTTT.

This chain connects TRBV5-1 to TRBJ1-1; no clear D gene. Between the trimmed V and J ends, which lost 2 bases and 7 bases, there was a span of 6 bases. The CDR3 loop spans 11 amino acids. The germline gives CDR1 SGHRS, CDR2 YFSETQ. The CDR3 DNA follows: TGCGCCAGCAGCTTTGGAGTTGAAGCTTTCTTT. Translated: CASSFGVEAFF.

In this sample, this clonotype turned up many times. In nucleotides, the CDR3 is TGTGCCAGCAGCGAACCTTCGGGGGTAGATTCAGGAGATACGCAGTATTTT. Its protein is CASSEPSGVDSGDTQYF. V and J are TRBV7-2 and TRBJ2-3; possible D gene TRBD2, 6 bases. The CDR3 covers 17 residues. Trimming pared 5 bases from V and 5 bases from J, leaving 23 bases between. Germline V gene sequence: CDR1 SGHTA, CDR2 FQGNSA.

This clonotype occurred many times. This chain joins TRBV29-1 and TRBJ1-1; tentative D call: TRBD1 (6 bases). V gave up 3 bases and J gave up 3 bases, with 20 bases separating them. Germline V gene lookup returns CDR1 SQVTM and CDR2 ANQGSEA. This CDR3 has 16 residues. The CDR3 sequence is CSVESRKGQGYTEAFF. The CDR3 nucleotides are TGCAGCGTTGAGTCTCGTAAAGGCCAGGGGTACACTGAAGCTTTCTTT.

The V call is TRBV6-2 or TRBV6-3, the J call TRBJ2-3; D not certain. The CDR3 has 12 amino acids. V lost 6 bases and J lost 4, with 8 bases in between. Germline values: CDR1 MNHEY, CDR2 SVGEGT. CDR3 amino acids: CASSGPPDTQYF. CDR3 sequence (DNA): TGTGCCAGCAGCGGCCCGCCAGATACGCAGTATTTT.